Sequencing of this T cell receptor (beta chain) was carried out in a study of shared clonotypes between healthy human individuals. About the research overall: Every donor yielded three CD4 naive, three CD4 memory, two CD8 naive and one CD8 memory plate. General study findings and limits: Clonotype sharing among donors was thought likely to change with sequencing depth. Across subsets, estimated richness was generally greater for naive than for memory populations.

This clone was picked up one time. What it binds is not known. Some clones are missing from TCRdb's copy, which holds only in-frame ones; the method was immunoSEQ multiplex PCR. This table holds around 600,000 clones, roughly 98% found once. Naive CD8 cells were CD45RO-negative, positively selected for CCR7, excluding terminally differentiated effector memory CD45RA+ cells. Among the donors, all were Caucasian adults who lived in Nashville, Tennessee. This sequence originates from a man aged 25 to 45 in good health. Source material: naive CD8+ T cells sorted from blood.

For the CDR3, the DNA is TGTGCCAGCAGCCCACTGCCGGCAGCGAAGGGCTACACCTTC. As protein: CASSPLPAAKGYTF. This sequence joins TRBV7-9 and TRBJ1-2; no firm D call. V gave up 5 bases and J gave up 8 bases, with 18 bases separating them. The CDR3 spans 14 residues. CDR1 and CDR2 from the germline V gene are SEHNR and FQNEAQ (reference sequence).